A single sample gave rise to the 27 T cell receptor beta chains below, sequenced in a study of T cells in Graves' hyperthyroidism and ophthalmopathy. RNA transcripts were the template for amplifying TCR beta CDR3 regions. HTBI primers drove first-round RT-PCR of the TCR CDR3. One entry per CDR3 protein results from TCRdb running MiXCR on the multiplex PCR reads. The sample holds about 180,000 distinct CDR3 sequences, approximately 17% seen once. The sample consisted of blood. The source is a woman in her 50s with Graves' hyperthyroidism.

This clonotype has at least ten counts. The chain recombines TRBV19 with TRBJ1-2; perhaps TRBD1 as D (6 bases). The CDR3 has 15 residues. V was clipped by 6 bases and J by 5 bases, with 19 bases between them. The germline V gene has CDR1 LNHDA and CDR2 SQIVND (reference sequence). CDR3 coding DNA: TGTGCCAGTAGCTCTTCGCAGGGGATGGAATATGGCTACACCTTC. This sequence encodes CASSSSQGMEYGYTF. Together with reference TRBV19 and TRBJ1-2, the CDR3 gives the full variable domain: DGGITQSPKYLFRKEGQNVTLSCEQNLNHDAMYWYRQDPGQGLRLIYYSQIVNDFQKGDIAEGYSVSREKKESFPLTVTSAQKNPTAFYLCASSSSQGMEYGYTFGSGTRLTVV.

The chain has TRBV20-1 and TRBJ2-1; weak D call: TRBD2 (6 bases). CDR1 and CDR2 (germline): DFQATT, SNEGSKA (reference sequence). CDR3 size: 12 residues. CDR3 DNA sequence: TGCACCGCCTGGGGACTCCTCAATGAGCAGTTCTTC. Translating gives CTAWGLLNEQFF.

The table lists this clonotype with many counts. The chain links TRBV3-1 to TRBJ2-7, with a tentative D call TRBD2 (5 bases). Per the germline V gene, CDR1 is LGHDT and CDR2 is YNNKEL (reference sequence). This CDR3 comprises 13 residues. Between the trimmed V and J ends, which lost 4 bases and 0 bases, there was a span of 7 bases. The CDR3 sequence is CASSLRDSYEQYF. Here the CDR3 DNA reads TGTGCCAGCAGCCTCCGGGACTCCTACGAGCAGTACTTC.

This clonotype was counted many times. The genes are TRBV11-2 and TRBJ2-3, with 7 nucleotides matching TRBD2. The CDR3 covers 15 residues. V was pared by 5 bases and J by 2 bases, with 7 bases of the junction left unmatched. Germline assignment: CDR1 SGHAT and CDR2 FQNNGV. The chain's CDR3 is CASSPGTTFTDTQYF. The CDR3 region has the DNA TGTGCCAGCAGCCCTGGGACTACCTTCACAGATACGCAGTATTTT.

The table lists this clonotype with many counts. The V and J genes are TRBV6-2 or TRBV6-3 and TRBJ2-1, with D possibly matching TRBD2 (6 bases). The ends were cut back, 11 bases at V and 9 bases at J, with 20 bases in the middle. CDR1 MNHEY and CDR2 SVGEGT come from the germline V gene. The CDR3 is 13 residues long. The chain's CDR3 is CASGALTSREQFF. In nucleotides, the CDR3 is TGTGCCTCTGGGGCTTTGACTAGTCGTGAGCAGTTCTTC.

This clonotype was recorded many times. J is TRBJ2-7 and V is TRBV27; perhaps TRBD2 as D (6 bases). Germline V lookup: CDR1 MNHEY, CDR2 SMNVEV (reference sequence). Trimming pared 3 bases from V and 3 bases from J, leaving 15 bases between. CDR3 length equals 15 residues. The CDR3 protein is CASSLRAGAIYEQYF. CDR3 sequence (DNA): TGTGCCAGCAGTTTGCGAGCGGGCGCCATCTACGAGCAGTACTTC.

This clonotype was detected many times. The CDR3 loop is CASSLDYANTEAFF. CDR3 DNA: TGTGCCAGCAGCTTAGACTACGCGAACACTGAAGCTTTCTTT. This chain connects TRBV7-2 to TRBJ1-1; D remains unclear. Deletions cut 1 base from V and 1 base from J, with 7 bases between. CDR1 SGHTA and CDR2 FQGNSA come from the germline V gene. CDR3 length equals 14 residues.

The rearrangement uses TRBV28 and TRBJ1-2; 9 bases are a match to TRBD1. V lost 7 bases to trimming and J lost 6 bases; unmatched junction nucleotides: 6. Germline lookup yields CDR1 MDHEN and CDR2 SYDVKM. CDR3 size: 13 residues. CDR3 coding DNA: TGTGCCAGCATTTCACAGGGGGCCGATGGCTACACCTTC. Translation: CASISQGADGYTF.

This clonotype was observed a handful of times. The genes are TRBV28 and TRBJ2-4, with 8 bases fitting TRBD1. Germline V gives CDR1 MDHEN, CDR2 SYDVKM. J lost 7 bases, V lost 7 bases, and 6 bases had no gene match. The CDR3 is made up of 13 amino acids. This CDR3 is CASTVQGANIQYF. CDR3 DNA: TGTGCCAGCACCGTTCAGGGGGCGAACATTCAGTACTTC. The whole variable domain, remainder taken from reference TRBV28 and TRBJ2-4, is DVKVTQSSRYLVKRTGEKVFLECVQDMDHENMFWYRQDPGLGLRLIYFSYDVKMKEKGDIPEGYSVSREKKERFSLILESASTNQTSMYLCASTVQGANIQYFGAGTRLSVL.

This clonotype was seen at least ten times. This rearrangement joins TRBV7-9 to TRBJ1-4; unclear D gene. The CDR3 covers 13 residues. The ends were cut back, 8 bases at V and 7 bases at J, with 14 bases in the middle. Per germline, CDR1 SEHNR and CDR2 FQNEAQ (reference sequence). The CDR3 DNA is TGTGCCAGCGGCCTGAGGACGGGTGAAAAACTGTTTTTT. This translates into CASGLRTGEKLFF.

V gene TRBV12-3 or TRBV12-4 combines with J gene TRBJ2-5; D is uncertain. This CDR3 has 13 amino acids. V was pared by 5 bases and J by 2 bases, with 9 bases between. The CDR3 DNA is TGTGCCAGCAGTGGAGACTGGCAAGAGACCCAGTACTTC. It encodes CASSGDWQETQYF.

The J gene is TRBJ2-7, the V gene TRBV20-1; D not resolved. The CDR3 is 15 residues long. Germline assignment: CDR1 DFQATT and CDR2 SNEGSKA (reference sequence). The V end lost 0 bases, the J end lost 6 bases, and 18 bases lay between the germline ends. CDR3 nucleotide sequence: TGCAGTGCTAGAGATACCCTAGAAGGGTTTGCCGAGCAGTACTTC. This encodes CSARDTLEGFAEQYF.

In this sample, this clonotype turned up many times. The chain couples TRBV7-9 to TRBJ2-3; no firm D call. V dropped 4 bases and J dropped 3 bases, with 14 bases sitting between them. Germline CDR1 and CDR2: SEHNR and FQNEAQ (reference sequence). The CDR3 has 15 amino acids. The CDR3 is CASSSVYTWTDTQYF. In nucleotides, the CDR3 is TGTGCCAGCAGCTCCGTTTACACGTGGACAGATACGCAGTATTTT.

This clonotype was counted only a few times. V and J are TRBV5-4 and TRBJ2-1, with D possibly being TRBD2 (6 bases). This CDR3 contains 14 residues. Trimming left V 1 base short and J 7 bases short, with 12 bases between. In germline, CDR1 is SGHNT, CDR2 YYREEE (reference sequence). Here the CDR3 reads CASSLYGGKNEQFF. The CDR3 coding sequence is TGTGCCAGCAGCTTGTATGGGGGGAAGAATGAGCAGTTCTTC. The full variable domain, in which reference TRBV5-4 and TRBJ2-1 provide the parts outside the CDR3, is ETGVTQSPTHLIKTRGQQVTLRCSSQSGHNTVSWYQQALGQGPQFIFQYYREEENGRGNFPPRFSGLQFPNYSSELNVNALELDDSALYLCASSLYGGKNEQFFGPGTRLTVL.

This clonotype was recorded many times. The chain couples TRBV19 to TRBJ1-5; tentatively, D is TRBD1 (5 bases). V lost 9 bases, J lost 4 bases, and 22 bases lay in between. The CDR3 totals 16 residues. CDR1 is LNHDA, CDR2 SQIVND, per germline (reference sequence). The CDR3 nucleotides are TGTGCCAGCGTAATATCAGGGTCGGCCTCTAATCAGCCCCAGCATTTT. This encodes CASVISGSASNQPQHF. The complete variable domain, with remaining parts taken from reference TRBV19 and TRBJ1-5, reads DGGITQSPKYLFRKEGQNVTLSCEQNLNHDAMYWYRQDPGQGLRLIYYSQIVNDFQKGDIAEGYSVSREKKESFPLTVTSAQKNPTAFYLCASVISGSASNQPQHFGDGTRLSIL.

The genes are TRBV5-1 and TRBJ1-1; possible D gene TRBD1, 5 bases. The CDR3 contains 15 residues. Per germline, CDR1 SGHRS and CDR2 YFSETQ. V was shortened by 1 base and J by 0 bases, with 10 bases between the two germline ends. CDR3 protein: CASSLSAGLNTEAFF. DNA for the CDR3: TGCGCCAGCAGCTTGTCTGCAGGGCTGAACACTGAAGCTTTCTTT.

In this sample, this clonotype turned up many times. The chain's CDR3 is CASSADRGRGGELFF. The CDR3 nucleotides are TGTGCCAGCAGCGCCGACAGGGGACGTGGGGGGGAGCTGTTTTTT. The V and J genes are TRBV7-3 and TRBJ2-2; TRBD1 aligns across 8 bases. Germline CDR1 is SGHTA and CDR2 is FQGTGA. The CDR3 runs to 15 residues. With 5 bases clipped from V and 8 bases from J, the junction kept 10 bases outside the gene matches.

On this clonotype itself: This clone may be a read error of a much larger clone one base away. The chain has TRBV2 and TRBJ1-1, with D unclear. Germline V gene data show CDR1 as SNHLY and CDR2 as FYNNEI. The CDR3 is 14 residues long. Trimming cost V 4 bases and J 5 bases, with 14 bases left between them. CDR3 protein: CASSVSGNRTEAFF. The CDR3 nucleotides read TGTGCCAGCAGTGTATCCGGGAATCGGACTGAAGCTTTCTTT. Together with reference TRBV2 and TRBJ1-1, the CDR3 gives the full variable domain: EPEVTQTPSHQVTQMGQEVILRCVPISNHLYFYWYRQILGQKVEFLVSFYNNEISEKSEIFDDQFSVERPDGSNFTLKIRSTKLEDSAMYFCASSVSGNRTEAFFGQGTRLTVV.

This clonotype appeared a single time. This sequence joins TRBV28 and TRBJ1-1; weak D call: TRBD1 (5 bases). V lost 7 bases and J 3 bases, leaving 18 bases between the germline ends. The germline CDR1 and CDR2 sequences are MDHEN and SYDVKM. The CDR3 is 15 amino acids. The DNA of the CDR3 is TGTGCCAGCACCATAGGCGGGGCGTTGGACACTGAAGCTTTCTTT. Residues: CASTIGGALDTEAFF.

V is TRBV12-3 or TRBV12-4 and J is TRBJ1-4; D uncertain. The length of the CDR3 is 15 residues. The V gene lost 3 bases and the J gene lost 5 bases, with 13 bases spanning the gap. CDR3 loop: CASSLVPGSNEKLFF. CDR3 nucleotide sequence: TGTGCCAGCAGTTTGGTCCCGGGGTCAAATGAAAAACTGTTTTTT.

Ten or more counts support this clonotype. CDR3 protein: CASRQTGELFF. The CDR3 bases are TGTGCCAGCAGACAGACCGGGGAGCTGTTTTTT. The gene calls are TRBV27 and TRBJ2-2, with no clear D. Looked up from germline, CDR1 is MNHEY and CDR2 is SMNVEV (reference sequence). Trimming cost V 6 bases and J 5 bases, with 4 bases left between them. The CDR3 is 11 residues long.

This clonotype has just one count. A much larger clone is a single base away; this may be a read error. The DNA of the CDR3 is TGTGCCGGCCGACCAAGCCCGGGCACAGATACGCAGTATTTT. Translating it yields CAGRPSPGTDTQYF. The gene calls are TRBV6-1 and TRBJ2-3; D remains unclear. Germline values: CDR1 MNHNS, CDR2 SASEGT. This CDR3 region has 14 residues. Trimming shortened V by 11 bases and J by 1 base, and 16 bases separated the two germline ends.

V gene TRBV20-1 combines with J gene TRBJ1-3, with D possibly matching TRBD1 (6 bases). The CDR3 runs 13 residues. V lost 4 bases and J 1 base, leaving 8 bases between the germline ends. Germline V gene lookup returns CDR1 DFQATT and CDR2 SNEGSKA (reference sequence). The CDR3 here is CSATTGSGNTIYF. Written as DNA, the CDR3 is TGCAGTGCTACGACAGGTTCTGGAAACACCATATATTTT.

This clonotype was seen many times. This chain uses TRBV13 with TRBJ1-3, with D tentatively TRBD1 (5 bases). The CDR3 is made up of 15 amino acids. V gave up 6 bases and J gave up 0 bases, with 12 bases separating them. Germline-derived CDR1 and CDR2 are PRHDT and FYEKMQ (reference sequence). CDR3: CASSRGASSGNTIYF. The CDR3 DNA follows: TGTGCCAGCAGTCGAGGGGCGTCCTCTGGAAACACCATATATTTT.

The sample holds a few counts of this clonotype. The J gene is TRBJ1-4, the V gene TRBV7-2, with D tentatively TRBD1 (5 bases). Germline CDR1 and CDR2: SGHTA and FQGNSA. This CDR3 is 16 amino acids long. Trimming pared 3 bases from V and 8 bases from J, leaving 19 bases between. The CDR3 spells CASSFNSAGLREKLFF. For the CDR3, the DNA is TGTGCCAGCAGCTTCAACAGCGCAGGGTTGAGGGAAAAACTGTTTTTT.

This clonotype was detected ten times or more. The CDR3 DNA reads as TGTGCCACCAGTGATTACCCCGGGAAGGTGTATACCGGGGAGCTGTTTTTT. It specifies CATSDYPGKVYTGELFF. The rearrangement links TRBV24-1 to TRBJ2-2, with D tentatively TRBD2 (5 bases). The CDR3 contains 17 residues. Per germline, CDR1 KGHDR and CDR2 SFDVKD. V lost 2 bases and J lost 5, with 17 bases in between.

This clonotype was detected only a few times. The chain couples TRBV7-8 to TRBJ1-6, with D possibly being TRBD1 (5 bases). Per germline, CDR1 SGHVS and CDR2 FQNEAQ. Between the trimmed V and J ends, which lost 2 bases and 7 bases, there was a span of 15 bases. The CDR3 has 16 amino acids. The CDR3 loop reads CASSLPPQGVNSPLHF. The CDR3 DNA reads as TGTGCCAGCAGCTTACCGCCCCAGGGTGTAAATTCACCCCTCCACTTT.